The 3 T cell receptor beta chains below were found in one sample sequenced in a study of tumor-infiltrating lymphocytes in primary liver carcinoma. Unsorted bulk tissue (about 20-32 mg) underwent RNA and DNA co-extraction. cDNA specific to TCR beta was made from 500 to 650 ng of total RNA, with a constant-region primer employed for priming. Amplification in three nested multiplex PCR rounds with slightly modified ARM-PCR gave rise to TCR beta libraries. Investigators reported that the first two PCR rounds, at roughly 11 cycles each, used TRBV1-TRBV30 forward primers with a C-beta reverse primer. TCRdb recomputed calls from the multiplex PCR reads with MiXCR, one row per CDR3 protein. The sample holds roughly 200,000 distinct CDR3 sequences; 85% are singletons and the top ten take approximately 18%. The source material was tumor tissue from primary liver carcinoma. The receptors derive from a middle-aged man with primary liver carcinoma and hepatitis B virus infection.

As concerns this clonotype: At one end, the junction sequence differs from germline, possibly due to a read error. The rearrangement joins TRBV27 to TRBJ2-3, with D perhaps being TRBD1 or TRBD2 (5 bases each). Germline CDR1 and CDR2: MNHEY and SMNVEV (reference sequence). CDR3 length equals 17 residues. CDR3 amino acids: CASNLDILPGTTDTQYF. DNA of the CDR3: TGTGCCAGCAATTTAGATATCCTCCCAGGGACCACAGATACGCAGTATTTT.

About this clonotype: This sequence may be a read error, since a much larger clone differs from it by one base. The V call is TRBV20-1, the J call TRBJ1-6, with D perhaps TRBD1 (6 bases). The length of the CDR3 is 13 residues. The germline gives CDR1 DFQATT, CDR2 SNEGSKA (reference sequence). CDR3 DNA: TGCAGTGCCGGCGCGGGACATAATTCATCCCTCCACTTT. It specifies CSAGAGHNSSLHF.

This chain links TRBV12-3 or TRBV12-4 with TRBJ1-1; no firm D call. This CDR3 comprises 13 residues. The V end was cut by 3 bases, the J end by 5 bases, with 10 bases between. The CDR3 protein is CASSFKSCTEAFF. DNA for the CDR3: TGTGCCAGCAGTTTCAAAAGCTGTACTGAAGCTTTCTTT.